Below, one T cell receptor (beta chain) is given with its context. The data stem from a study of PD-L1 blockade in urothelial cancer. Study in general: Intravenous atezolizumab, 1,200 mg every 3 weeks, was begun by patients in the mid-2010s. The patients had undergone anywhere from 0 to 3 prior chemotherapy regimens. Blood analysis occurred 3 weeks (second dose) and 6 weeks after treatment start.

Indicated time point: pretreatment peripheral blood. Sample numbers ranged from 1 to 8 per patient, encompassing pretreatment and on-treatment collections. Method: immunoSEQ multiplex PCR; TCRdb's copy keeps in-frame clones and lacks some. The sample contains about 93,000 clones, 90% of which appear only once. CDR3 size: 14 residues. Germline CDR1 reads MNHNY; CDR2 reads SVGAGI (reference sequence). The V end lost 10 bases, the J end lost 0 bases, and 16 bases lay between the germline ends. The chain carries TRBV6-6 and TRBJ2-7; a possible D gene is TRBD1 (6 bases). This clonotype was sampled from a man aged 55 to 70 with urothelial cancer. This specimen consisted of PBMCs, obtained around atezolizumab (anti-PD-L1) treatment. The CDR3 sequence is CATTRTENSYEQYF. CDR3 DNA: TGTGCCACGACGCGGACAGAGAACTCCTACGAGCAGTACTTC.